This T cell receptor beta chain stems from a study of cytomegalovirus exposure and HLA in healthy donors. Overall study results and limits: Most observed TCR sequences were rare, whereas some public TCRs were detected in many donors. TCR beta V- and J-gene trimming, according to a later analysis, was linked to a missense DCLRE1C variant.

CDR3 size: 12 residues. CDR1 MDHEN and CDR2 SYDVKM come from the germline V gene. The ends were cut back, 8 bases at V and 1 base at J, with 9 bases in the middle. Primers included in the PCR were 60 Vbeta and 13 Jbeta primers. The protocol was immunoSEQ multiplex PCR, while the TCRdb copy is restricted to in-frame clones and leaves out a portion. The repertoire holds roughly 100,000 clones, with around 67% as singletons. With regard to this clone: The target antigen is unknown.

This receptor was obtained from a woman aged 50 to 60 in good health and CMV-seronegative. V usage is TRBV28 and J usage is TRBJ2-7, with D tentatively TRBD1 (5 bases). Specimen: PBMCs. The CDR3 sequence: CASCRASYEQYF. The CDR3 nucleotides read TGTGCCAGCTGCAGGGCATCCTACGAGCAGTACTTC.